This T cell receptor beta chain is from a study of esophageal squamous cell carcinoma under preoperative chemotherapy. Across the whole study: Both tumor-infiltrating lymphocytes and peripheral blood T cells had their TCR repertoires profiled.

Trimming left V 0 bases short and J 9 bases short, with 9 bases between. The CDR3 loop spans 13 amino acids. Germline V gene lookup returns CDR1 SGHTA and CDR2 FQGNSA. This clonotype has a count of ten or more. Its antigen remains unknown. General observations from the study: Peripheral T cells showed a significant TCR diversity increase after chemotherapy, unlike tumor-infiltrating lymphocytes.

Using its own MiXCR run on the PCR reads, TCRdb lists one record per CDR3 protein. This sample yields about 18,000 distinct CDR3 sequences, of which roughly 46% are seen a single time; under 35% belongs to the top ten. Time point denoted: after preoperative PTX-NDP chemotherapy. The receptor was isolated from a human donor with esophageal squamous cell carcinoma. The donor label of this sample is uncertain. This sample was obtained from a patient given preoperative chemotherapy. The chain joins TRBV7-2 to TRBJ2-1; no definite D call. For the CDR3, the DNA is TGTGCCAGCAGCTTAGCGATTCATCTTGAGCAGTTCTTC. Protein sequence: CASSLAIHLEQFF.